Described below is a single T cell receptor (beta chain) sequence and its context. What it binds is not known. Profiled with immunoSEQ multiplex PCR; TCRdb holds only in-frame clones, not every one. The sample includes 340,000 or so clones, nearly 95% of them seen just once. This entry comes from a study of brain T cells in children with intractable seizures. Study-level points and caveats: Pre-surgery blood may have been undersampled, hiding some clones. Viral specificity was inferred only from CDR3 similarity; HCMV serostatus was unknown.

The sample's time point: blood from clinic visit 5 months post-surgery; TSC patient then seizure free. Surgery cases with the highest brain T cell transcript signatures were chosen for sequencing. Patients received at least one anti-epileptic drug before surgery. This CDR3 spans 15 amino acids. Germline assignment: CDR1 MGHRA and CDR2 YSYEKL. Trimming took 0 bases from V and 6 from J, leaving 11 bases between them. V and J are TRBV4-1 and TRBJ1-4; no clear D gene. The sample in question was peripheral blood, obtained roughly 5 months after surgery. This TCR was sampled from a boy in the first two years of life with tuberous sclerosis and intractable seizures. CDR3 sequence: CASSQDSRYDEKLFF. The CDR3, as DNA: TGCGCCAGCAGCCAAGATTCCCGTTACGATGAAAAACTGTTTTTT.